This passage covers 27 T cell receptor beta chains from one sample sequenced in a study of blood T cell repertoires in COVID-19. Assay used: immunoSEQ multiplex PCR; TCRdb lists only in-frame clones, some missing. The sample records fewer than 120,000 clones, about 72% being singletons. The sample was peripheral blood. All receptors come from a woman between 55 and 75 years old with acute or convalescent COVID-19.

The V and J genes are TRBV6-2 or TRBV6-3 and TRBJ2-5; no clear D gene. Germline values: CDR1 MNHEY, CDR2 SVGEGT. CDR3 length equals 11 residues. Deletions cut 5 bases from V and 3 bases from J, with 4 bases between. The CDR3 region is CASSQKETQYF. The CDR3, as DNA: TGTGCCAGCAGTCAAAAAGAGACCCAGTACTTC.

This clone has more than one count but fewer than ten. The chain combines TRBV5-1 with TRBJ1-1; 7 bases match TRBD1. CDR1 is SGHRS and CDR2 is YFSETQ in the germline V gene. With 3 bases clipped from V and 7 bases from J, the junction kept 6 bases outside the gene matches. The CDR3 extends over 13 amino acids. The CDR3 bases are TGCGCCAGCAGCTCACAGGGGAGAGTTGAAGCTTTCTTT. Encoded protein: CASSSQGRVEAFF.

In its sample, this clone was seen a few times. The V gene is TRBV30, the J gene TRBJ1-1; no clear D. Germline V CDR1 and CDR2: GTSNPN, SVGIG (reference sequence). This CDR3 comprises 17 residues. Trimming removed 3 bases at V and 4 bases at J, with 24 bases between. CDR3 loop: CAWRGTEGGRWGTEAFF. CDR3 nucleotide sequence: TGTGCCTGGAGGGGAACAGAGGGTGGGCGATGGGGCACTGAAGCTTTCTTT.

The gene calls are TRBV29-1 and TRBJ2-7, with 10 positions matching TRBD1. J gave up 2 bases and V 6 bases, and 4 bases lay outside the gene matches. The CDR3 is 13 amino acids. Germline V gives CDR1 SQVTM, CDR2 ANQGSEA. The DNA for the CDR3 is TGCAGCGTGATGGACAGGGGGACCTACGAGCAGTACTTC. It yields the protein CSVMDRGTYEQYF.

The chain links TRBV18 to TRBJ2-1; 8 bases map to TRBD1. CDR3 length equals 15 residues. Trimming removed 3 bases from V and 7 bases from J; junction bases left unmatched: 8. Germline assignment: CDR1 KGHSH and CDR2 LQKENI. In DNA form, the CDR3 reads TGTGCCAGCTCACCGCAGGGGGCCGGGATGAATGAGCAGTTCTTC. As protein: CASSPQGAGMNEQFF.

J is TRBJ2-5 and V is TRBV29-1, with a possible D match to TRBD2 (6 bases). V lost 3 bases and J 14 bases, leaving 13 bases between the germline ends. Germline V CDR1 and CDR2: SQVTM, ANQGSEA. CDR3 length equals 10 residues. The CDR3 loop is CSVEAGSPYF. The CDR3 DNA reads as TGCAGCGTTGAGGCCGGGAGTCCATACTTC.

The chain combines TRBV21-1 with TRBJ2-2; the table's TRBD2 call for D was not verified on the DNA. TRBV21-1 is classified as a pseudogene. There are 21 residues in the CDR3. The CDR3: CASSKACGGPHPRFNTGELFF. The CDR3 coding sequence is TGTGCCAGCAGCAAAGCTTGCGGCGGGCCACACCCGAGATTCAACACCGGGGAGCTGTTTTTT.

This clone appeared a single time. This chain joins TRBV3-1 (or the pseudogene TRBV3-2) and TRBJ1-6; tentatively, D is TRBD1 (5 bases). The V end was cut by 1 base, the J end by 10 bases, with 14 bases between. The CDR3 loop spans 15 amino acids. From germline, CDR1 is LGHDT and CDR2 YNNKEL (reference sequence). CDR3 sequence (DNA): TGTGCCAGCAGCCAAGTCTTGGGGCGCGGATCACCCCTCCACTTT. This gives the protein CASSQVLGRGSPLHF.

This chain links TRBV5-1 with TRBJ1-6; the D is unclear. V lost 3 bases to trimming and J lost 7 bases, with 11 bases between them. The length of the CDR3 is 14 residues. The germline V gene has CDR1 SGHRS and CDR2 YFSETQ. This CDR3 reads CASSSDRANSPLHF. As DNA, the CDR3 is TGCGCCAGCAGCTCCGACCGAGCGAATTCACCCCTCCACTTT.

The chain is built from TRBV18 and TRBJ2-2, with D tentatively TRBD2 (6 bases). The V gene lost 3 bases and the J gene lost 6 bases, with 17 bases spanning the gap. Germline V CDR1 and CDR2: KGHSH, LQKENI. The CDR3 loop spans 16 amino acids. In DNA, the CDR3 is TGTGCCAGCTCACCGCAGCGCGGACCGGGGGCCGGGGAGCTGTTTTTT. It specifies CASSPQRGPGAGELFF.

The V call is TRBV9, the J call TRBJ2-1, with unresolved D. The germline gives CDR1 SGDLS, CDR2 YYNGEE. Trimming cost V 0 bases and J 10 bases, with 11 bases left between them. The CDR3 has 13 residues. CDR3 nucleotide sequence: TGTGCCAGCAGCGTAGTGTCGGGTTGGGAGCAGTTCTTC. Amino acids: CASSVVSGWEQFF. Drawing the rest from reference TRBV9 and TRBJ2-1, the complete variable domain is DSGVTQTPKHLITATGQRVTLRCSPRSGDLSVYWYQQSLDQGLQFLIQYYNGEERAKGNILERFSAQQFPDLHSELNLSSLELGDSALYFCASSVVSGWEQFFGPGTRLTVL.

This clone showed up just once. The rearrangement uses TRBV11-2 and TRBJ2-7, with no clear D. The CDR3 is 14 residues long. With 0 bases removed from V and 6 bases from J, the gap between germline ends came to 12 bases. In germline, CDR1 is SGHAT, CDR2 FQNNGV. CDR3 DNA: TGTGCCAGCAGCTTAGATTACGGTCGCATCGAGCAGTACTTC. Translation: CASSLDYGRIEQYF.

The V call is TRBV18, the J call TRBJ2-1; 11 bases agree with TRBD2. There are 15 residues in the CDR3. V lost 0 bases and J lost 15; bases outside the gene matches: 10. Germline lookup yields CDR1 KGHSH and CDR2 LQKENI. The CDR3 loop reads CASSPPSLAGEERFF. The CDR3 nucleotides read TGTGCCAGCTCACCACCGTCACTAGCGGGGGAAGAACGGTTCTTC.

The rearrangement joins TRBV4-2 to TRBJ1-1, with TRBD1 as a possible D gene (5 bases). Germline CDR1 and CDR2: LGHNA and YNFKEQ. The CDR3 totals 13 residues. The V end was cut by 1 base, the J end by 12 bases, with 15 bases between. Here the CDR3 DNA reads TGTGCCAGCAGCCAAGGGATAGGGGTCCCTTCTTTCTTT. It is translated as CASSQGIGVPSFF.

This rearrangement joins TRBV2 to TRBJ1-2; 8 bases fit TRBD1. V was pared by 6 bases and J by 4 bases, with 7 bases of the junction left unmatched. The V gene's germline CDR1 is SNHLY and CDR2 FYNNEI. The CDR3 has 14 amino acids. The CDR3 bases are TGTGCCAGCAGAATTTACAGGGGGATCTATGGCTACACCTTC. Translating it yields CASRIYRGIYGYTF.

The CDR3 loop is CASGRGQGAYEQYF. The CDR3 region has the DNA TGTGCCAGCGGACGGGGACAGGGGGCCTACGAGCAGTACTTC. The V and J genes are TRBV11-2 and TRBJ2-7, with 11 nucleotides matching TRBD1. This CDR3 region has 14 residues. The trim removed 8 bases at V and 2 bases at J, leaving 5 bases unmatched. Per germline, CDR1 SGHAT and CDR2 FQNNGV. The full variable domain, its missing parts supplied by reference TRBV11-2 and TRBJ2-7, is EAGVAQSPRYKIIEKRQSVAFWCNPISGHATLYWYQQILGQGPKLLIQFQNNGVVDDSQLPKDRFSAERLKGVDSTLKIQPAKLEDSAVYLCASGRGQGAYEQYFGPGTRLTVT.

The chain uses TRBV5-6 and TRBJ2-2; D might be TRBD1 (6 bases). Germline V lookup: CDR1 SGHDT, CDR2 YYEEEE. Trimming cost V 3 bases and J 7 bases, with 16 bases left between them. This CDR3 has 15 residues. This CDR3 reads CASSSGTRVDGELFF. DNA of the CDR3: TGTGCCAGCAGCTCAGGGACAAGGGTCGACGGGGAGCTGTTTTTT.

The chain combines TRBV10-3 with TRBJ2-5, with D hard to call. Germline V CDR1 and CDR2: ENHRY, SYGVKD. The CDR3 spans 13 residues. V was clipped by 3 bases and J by 5 bases, with 10 bases between them. This CDR3 reads CAISESSTETQYF. The CDR3 DNA follows: TGTGCCATCAGTGAATCTAGTACCGAGACCCAGTACTTC.

This chain connects TRBV7-9 to TRBJ1-1, with D possibly TRBD1 on 5 matching bases. This CDR3 has 14 amino acids. CDR1 and CDR2 (germline): SEHNR, FQNEAQ (reference sequence). Between the trimmed V and J ends, which lost 3 bases and 3 bases, there was a span of 11 bases. Here the CDR3 DNA reads TGTGCCAGCAGCTTTTGGGGGGTAGACACTGAAGCTTTCTTT. Protein product: CASSFWGVDTEAFF.

The rearrangement joins TRBV5-1 to TRBJ2-3; 12 nucleotides agree with TRBD1. This CDR3 comprises 16 residues. Germline loops: CDR1 SGHRS, CDR2 YFSETQ. The trim removed 3 bases at V and 5 bases at J, leaving 7 bases unmatched. CDR3 loop: CASSYMGQGARDTQYF. The CDR3, as DNA: TGCGCCAGCAGCTATATGGGACAGGGGGCGCGAGATACGCAGTATTTT.

This clone showed up just a few times. The genes are TRBV9 and TRBJ2-7; the D gene is possibly TRBD1 (6 bases). The V end lost 4 bases, the J end lost 4 bases, and 15 bases lay between the germline ends. Germline assignment: CDR1 SGDLS and CDR2 YYNGEE. The CDR3 length is 14 residues. This CDR3 is CASSLSPGTYEQYF. The CDR3 DNA sequence: TGTGCCAGCAGCCTAAGTCCGGGGACATACGAGCAGTACTTC. The full variable domain, rest sourced from reference TRBV9 and TRBJ2-7, is DSGVTQTPKHLITATGQRVTLRCSPRSGDLSVYWYQQSLDQGLQFLIQYYNGEERAKGNILERFSAQQFPDLHSELNLSSLELGDSALYFCASSLSPGTYEQYFGPGTRLTVT.

The chain combines TRBV23-1 with TRBJ1-6, with 7 nucleotides matching TRBD1. TRBV23-1 is noted as an ORF with a role that remains uncertain. V was pared by 4 bases and J by 8 bases, with 5 bases of the junction left unmatched. This CDR3 region has 14 residues. CDR3 nucleotides: TGCGCCAGCAGTCGCAGGGGGATTCATTCACCCCTCCACTTT. It specifies CASSRRGIHSPLHF.

This rearrangement joins TRBV27 to TRBJ2-7; D unclear. The CDR3 is made up of 12 amino acids. In germline, CDR1 is MNHEY, CDR2 SMNVEV (reference sequence). The V gene lost 2 bases and the J gene lost 3 bases, with 5 bases spanning the gap. Here the CDR3 DNA reads TGTGCCAGCAGTTTAATCGGCTACGAGCAGTACTTC. It encodes CASSLIGYEQYF.

This clone showed up just once. The gene calls are TRBV19 and TRBJ2-5, with 7 bases identical to TRBD2. CDR3 length: 16 residues. Germline lookup yields CDR1 LNHDA and CDR2 SQIVND (reference sequence). Germline trimming cut 5 bases from V and 1 base from J; bases unmatched to any gene: 10. The CDR3 sequence: CASSPGGSRLQETQYF. The CDR3, as DNA: TGTGCCAGTAGTCCGGGGGGATCCCGCCTCCAAGAGACCCAGTACTTC.

This sequence joins TRBV10-2 and TRBJ1-1; 8 nucleotides agree with TRBD1. CDR1 and CDR2 from the germline V gene are WSHSY and SAAADI. The CDR3 contains 16 residues. V was pared by 7 bases and J by 11 bases, with 21 bases of the junction left unmatched. DNA of the CDR3: TGCGCCAGCATGCCTACAGGGGGTCATAAGATATCCGAGGCTTTCTTT. Amino acid sequence: CASMPTGGHKISEAFF.

This clone was observed once. The V gene is TRBV2, the J gene TRBJ2-2; D not resolved. From germline, CDR1 is SNHLY and CDR2 FYNNEI. V lost 1 base and J 4 bases, leaving 10 bases between the germline ends. This CDR3 is built from 15 residues. CDR3 nucleotides: TGTGCCAGCAGTGAAGGGCGGAGAACCACCGGGGAGCTGTTTTTT. Its translation is CASSEGRRTTGELFF.

This rearrangement joins TRBV7-8 to TRBJ2-5, with D perhaps matching TRBD1 (6 bases). The CDR3 totals 13 residues. The germline CDR1 and CDR2 sequences are SGHVS and FQNEAQ. Trimming stripped 5 bases from V and 6 bases from J, with 13 bases between. The CDR3 reads CASSPPGAKTQYF. CDR3 DNA sequence: TGTGCCAGCAGCCCCCCAGGGGCAAAGACCCAGTACTTC.